This T cell receptor beta chain was retrieved from a study of T cell responses to AZD1222 COVID-19 vaccine. Study outcomes and limitations: Clonal diversity was possibly underestimated, and the donors were mostly white British, with more females. Spike-wide coverage was observed for vaccine-associated CD4 TCRs, with dominant responses at 160-218 and 743-854. Regions left unmutated in variants are reportedly the target of nearly half of spike-specific TCRs.

Sequencing was performed with immunoSEQ multiplex PCR; in TCRdb, only in-frame clones are kept and a portion is missing. The profile shows tens of thousands of clones, around 89% of them singletons. V was shortened by 3 bases and J by 8 bases, with 10 bases between the two germline ends. Germline values: CDR1 SQVTM, CDR2 ANQGSEA. There are 12 residues in the CDR3. Note on this clone: Its antigen is unidentified.

The sequence derives from an adult who received the AZD1222 COVID-19 vaccine. The sequenced sample was peripheral blood, obtained 28 days after the second AZD1222 dose. V and J are TRBV29-1 and TRBJ1-4; perhaps TRBD1 as D (6 bases). The CDR3, as DNA: TGCAGCGTTGAGGGGGCGGGGGAAAAACTGTTTTTT. This translates into CSVEGAGEKLFF.